Given below is one TCR beta chain in context. Its antigen is not identified. The repertoire was sequenced with immunoSEQ multiplex PCR; TCRdb's copy has only in-frame clones and lacks some. This table holds some 30,000 clones, about 80% found once. Expansion of antigen-specific CD4+ T cells with viral peptide pools was carried out by the ViraFEST assay before sequencing. Cells that had been cultured for 9 to 10 days were the source of isolated CD4+ T cells. Two doses of BNT162b2 or mRNA-1273 vaccine were administered to participants. V lost 2 bases and J 5 bases, leaving 15 bases between the germline ends. The CDR3 extends over 15 amino acids. The germline V gene has CDR1 SGHTA and CDR2 FQGTGA. The data originate from a study of vaccination effects on CD4 cells after COVID-19. General study points: Late post-vaccination samples showed marked contraction of infection- and vaccine-induced clones.

J is TRBJ2-5 and V is TRBV7-3, with D tentatively TRBD1 (6 bases). This clonotype was obtained from a human donor who received a COVID-19 vaccine. Some clones in this sample may be carry-over from other donors' samples. The material was CD4+ T cells from PBMCs cultured with HCoV-NL63 spike peptides, obtained after COVID-19 vaccination. The CDR3 region is CASSLGPGVRETQYF. DNA of the CDR3: TGTGCCAGCAGCTTAGGGCCAGGGGTGAGGGAGACCCAGTACTTC. Full variable domain (rest looked up from reference TRBV7-3 and TRBJ2-5): GAGVSQTPSNKVTEKGKYVELRCDPISGHTALYWYRQSLGQGPEFLIYFQGTGAADDSGLPNDRFFAVRPEGSVSTLKIQRTERGDSAVYLCASSLGPGVRETQYFGPGTRLLVL.